Each of the 25 T cell receptor beta chains below was sequenced from the same sample in a study of shared clonotypes between healthy human individuals. Naivety among CD8 cells was defined by CD45RO negativity and positive CCR7 selection, thereby excluding terminally differentiated effector memory CD45RA+ cells. The repertoire was sequenced with immunoSEQ multiplex PCR; TCRdb's copy has only in-frame clones and lacks some. This table has 2 million to 2.5 million clones, approximately 94% appearing once. The specimen sequenced was naive CD8+ T cells from PBMCs. These TCRs come from a man aged 18 to 30 in good health. Some clones in this sample may be carry-over from other donors' samples.

A note on this clone: This sample also contains other DNA sequences that code for the same CDR3. The chain is built from TRBV5-1 and TRBJ1-5; no firm D call. This CDR3 has 15 amino acids. From germline, CDR1 is SGHRS and CDR2 YFSETQ. V lost 0 bases and J lost 0, with 7 bases in between. The CDR3 coding sequence is TGCGCCAGCAGCTTGGGAGGATATAGCAATCAGCCCCAGCATTTT. Translated, it gives CASSLGGYSNQPQHF.

The CDR3 reads CASRYGPSASYEQYF. DNA of the CDR3: TGTGCCAGCAGGTACGGCCCTAGCGCCTCCTACGAGCAGTACTTC. The gene calls are TRBV7-2 and TRBJ2-7, with a possible D match to TRBD2 (6 bases). This CDR3 region has 15 residues. Germline CDR1 reads SGHTA; CDR2 reads FQGNSA. The V end was cut by 6 bases, the J end by 0 bases, with 15 bases between.

This chain uses TRBV28 with TRBJ2-3; 10 bases are a match to TRBD1. The germline CDR1 and CDR2 sequences are MDHEN and SYDVKM. Trimming removed 6 bases from V and 6 bases from J; junction bases left unmatched: 21. This CDR3 has 19 amino acids. CDR3 residues: CASRLIGDRGPSVSDTQYF. The CDR3 DNA is TGTGCCAGCAGGCTAATCGGGGACAGGGGCCCTTCGGTTTCTGATACGCAGTATTTT. The full variable domain, completed using reference TRBV28 and TRBJ2-3, is DVKVTQSSRYLVKRTGEKVFLECVQDMDHENMFWYRQDPGLGLRLIYFSYDVKMKEKGDIPEGYSVSREKKERFSLILESASTNQTSMYLCASRLIGDRGPSVSDTQYFGPGTRLTVL.

The chain recombines TRBV27 with TRBJ2-5; 7 nucleotides align to TRBD2. Looked up from germline, CDR1 is MNHEY and CDR2 is SMNVEV (reference sequence). Trimming took 5 bases from V and 1 from J; bases not matched to a gene: 13. This CDR3 comprises 17 residues. The CDR3 sequence is CASSPNGIGTTQETQYF. The CDR3 DNA reads TGTGCCAGCAGTCCCAACGGGATTGGGACTACCCAAGAGACCCAGTACTTC.

The chain is built from TRBV27 and TRBJ2-5; D may be TRBD1 (6 bases). The length of the CDR3 is 17 residues. The germline V gene encodes CDR1 MNHEY and CDR2 SMNVEV (reference sequence). Deletions cut 4 bases from V and 5 bases from J, with 23 bases between. Written as DNA, the CDR3 is TGTGCCAGCAGTTCTTACTCCTTACAGGGTCGGTTGGAGACCCAGTACTTC. Amino acids: CASSSYSLQGRLETQYF.

This chain links TRBV15 with TRBJ2-5, with a tentative D call TRBD2 (6 bases). V lost 5 bases to trimming and J lost 2 bases, with 15 bases between them. This CDR3 is built from 15 residues. Germline V gives CDR1 LNHNV, CDR2 YYDKDF (reference sequence). CDR3 coding DNA: TGTGCCACCAGCGGGGACTGGGGGGAACAAGAGACCCAGTACTTC. Translating gives CATSGDWGEQETQYF.

The V call is TRBV7-9, the J call TRBJ1-2; D not resolved. In germline, CDR1 is SEHNR, CDR2 FQNEAQ (reference sequence). This CDR3 is built from 12 residues. Deletions cut 1 base from V and 9 bases from J, with 9 bases between. The CDR3 DNA follows: TGTGCCAGCAGCTTAGAAGTCAGGCGCTACACCTTC. It is translated as CASSLEVRRYTF.

This clone was seen a single time. V and J are TRBV9 and TRBJ1-1; no clear D. Germline values: CDR1 SGDLS, CDR2 YYNGEE. V lost 3 bases and J 7 bases, leaving 19 bases between the germline ends. CDR3 length equals 15 residues. CDR3 residues: CASSARSGVLGEAFF. The CDR3 DNA reads as TGTGCCAGCAGCGCTCGCAGCGGGGTTTTGGGTGAAGCTTTCTTT. Drawing the rest from reference TRBV9 and TRBJ1-1, the complete variable domain is DSGVTQTPKHLITATGQRVTLRCSPRSGDLSVYWYQQSLDQGLQFLIQYYNGEERAKGNILERFSAQQFPDLHSELNLSSLELGDSALYFCASSARSGVLGEAFFGQGTRLTVV.

The V and J genes are TRBV30 and TRBJ2-5; D possibly corresponds to TRBD2 (6 bases). V was trimmed by 0 bases and J by 5 bases, leaving 13 bases between them. There are 14 residues in the CDR3. Germline CDR1 is GTSNPN and CDR2 is SVGIG (reference sequence). The CDR3 DNA reads TGTGCCTGGAGTGTACTCAGAGGGAGGGAGACCCAGTACTTC. As protein: CAWSVLRGRETQYF.

J is TRBJ2-3 and V is TRBV19; D is possibly TRBD1 (5 bases). The germline V gene has CDR1 LNHDA and CDR2 SQIVND (reference sequence). This CDR3 is 15 amino acids long. The ends were cut back, 3 bases at V and 6 bases at J, with 16 bases in the middle. CDR3 nucleotide sequence: TGTGCCAGTAGTATTTCAGGGTTCTATTCTGATACGCAGTATTTT. This sequence encodes CASSISGFYSDTQYF.

The CDR3: CASSQAIGFAGGYNEQFF. CDR3 DNA: TGTGCCAGCAGCCAAGCAATAGGATTTGCGGGGGGATACAATGAGCAGTTCTTC. The rearrangement uses TRBV5-6 and TRBJ2-1; 8 nucleotides match TRBD2. V gave up 4 bases and J gave up 4 bases; unmatched junction bases: 16. The CDR3 is made up of 18 amino acids. The V gene's germline CDR1 is SGHDT and CDR2 YYEEEE.

The chain links TRBV27 to TRBJ1-1; D not certain. This CDR3 region has 14 residues. The V and J ends lost 0 bases and 0 bases respectively, with 5 bases between them. Germline CDR1 MNHEY, CDR2 SMNVEV (reference sequence). The CDR3 loop reads CASSLSALNTEAFF. The CDR3 nucleotides are TGTGCCAGCAGTTTATCTGCCCTGAACACTGAAGCTTTCTTT.

The chain is built from TRBV4-3 and TRBJ1-5; D might be TRBD1 (6 bases). The CDR3 totals 13 residues. Germline CDR1 reads LGHNA; CDR2 reads YSLEER. V lost 2 bases to trimming and J lost 6 bases, with 8 bases between them. Here the CDR3 reads CASSQNRVQPQHF. The CDR3 DNA reads as TGCGCCAGCAGCCAAAACAGGGTTCAGCCCCAGCATTTT.

The chain has TRBV6-1 and TRBJ2-7; TRBD1 is a possible D gene (5 bases). Germline lookup yields CDR1 MNHNS and CDR2 SASEGT. V lost 0 bases and J 6 bases, leaving 15 bases between the germline ends. This CDR3 spans 15 amino acids. As DNA, the CDR3 is TGTGCCAGCAGTGAAGCGCTGTTCACAGGCGGCGAGCAGTACTTC. Protein product: CASSEALFTGGEQYF.

The gene calls are TRBV10-3 and TRBJ2-1, with D possibly being TRBD1 or TRBD2 (5 bases each). CDR1 ENHRY and CDR2 SYGVKD come from the germline V gene. The V and J ends lost 11 bases and 0 bases respectively, with 17 bases between them. CDR3 length: 15 residues. The CDR3 spells CAARQGPSSYNEQFF. The CDR3 bases are TGTGCCGCCCGGCAGGGACCAAGCTCCTACAATGAGCAGTTCTTC.

CDR3 sequence reads: CASSPTGIMNTEAFF. The CDR3, as DNA: TGTGCCAGCAGCCCTACCGGAATCATGAACACTGAAGCTTTCTTT. This sequence joins TRBV27 and TRBJ1-1; no firm D call. CDR1 and CDR2 (germline): MNHEY, SMNVEV (reference sequence). V was shortened by 6 bases and J by 0 bases, with 14 bases between the two germline ends. The CDR3 is 15 amino acids.

DNA for the CDR3: TGTGCCAGCAGCCCAGGACTAGCGGGAAACGCCTACAATGAGCAGTTCTTC. Translation gives CASSPGLAGNAYNEQFF. The chain has TRBV7-8 and TRBJ2-1; 12 bases match TRBD2. The length of the CDR3 is 17 residues. Germline V lookup: CDR1 SGHVS, CDR2 FQNEAQ. V trimming: 5 bases; J trimming: 2 bases; junction bases outside the gene matches: 7.

The CDR3 DNA is TGTGCCAGCAGTCAGGACAGGGGGCGGGTAGGGGAGCTGTTTTTT. It specifies CASSQDRGRVGELFF. The rearrangement links TRBV6-6 to TRBJ2-2; 11 bases match TRBD1. Germline trimming cut 5 bases from V and 8 bases from J; bases unmatched to any gene: 7. The CDR3 extends over 15 amino acids. The germline gives CDR1 MNHNY, CDR2 SVGAGI (reference sequence).

This chain links TRBV12-5 with TRBJ2-5; 10 bases align to TRBD1. Germline V gene lookup returns CDR1 LGHNT and CDR2 FRNRAP. The CDR3 has 14 residues. The ends lost 6 bases at V and 4 bases at J; junction bases unmatched: 5. The CDR3 is CASGPGTGVETQYF. Written as DNA, the CDR3 is TGTGCTAGTGGCCCCGGGACAGGGGTAGAGACCCAGTACTTC. Looking up the rest from reference TRBV12-5 and TRBJ2-5 gives the full variable domain: DARVTQTPRHKVTEMGQEVTMRCQPILGHNTVFWYRQTMMQGLELLAYFRNRAPLDDSGMPKDRFSAEMPDATLATLKIQPSEPRDSAVYFCASGPGTGVETQYFGPGTRLLVL.

V usage is TRBV27 and J usage is TRBJ2-5, with D maybe TRBD1 (6 bases). The CDR3 spans 13 residues. The V gene's germline CDR1 is MNHEY and CDR2 SMNVEV (reference sequence). The V end was cut by 4 bases, the J end by 5 bases, with 11 bases between. The CDR3 region has the DNA TGTGCCAGCAGTTCAGGGACATTGGAGACCCAGTACTTC. Translation: CASSSGTLETQYF.

A single count supports this clone. Other DNA sequences of this sample code for an identical CDR3. The chain joins TRBV15 to TRBJ2-1; D perhaps matches TRBD2 (5 bases). This CDR3 is built from 12 residues. The V and J ends lost 2 bases and 7 bases respectively, with 6 bases between them. CDR1 is LNHNV and CDR2 is YYDKDF in the germline V gene (reference sequence). The CDR3 DNA sequence: TGTGCCACCAGCAGACGGGGAAATGAGCAGTTCTTC. Protein sequence: CATSRRGNEQFF.

In DNA form, the CDR3 reads TGTGCCAGCAGCCAACGACTAGCGGGAGGCCCAACCTACGAGCAGTACTTC. Translating gives CASSQRLAGGPTYEQYF. The V and J genes are TRBV14 and TRBJ2-7, with 13 bases fitting TRBD2. The CDR3 runs to 17 residues. Germline CDR1 SGHDN, CDR2 FVKESK. V dropped 2 bases and J dropped 2; count of bases not matched to a gene: 6.

The V and J genes are TRBV5-6 and TRBJ2-7, with D maybe TRBD1 (6 bases). The V and J ends lost 0 bases and 2 bases respectively, with 12 bases between them. The CDR3 runs to 15 residues. Looked up from germline, CDR1 is SGHDT and CDR2 is YYEEEE. CDR3 region: CASSLAWTAPYEQYF. For the CDR3, the DNA is TGTGCCAGCAGCTTGGCTTGGACAGCTCCCTACGAGCAGTACTTC.

The chain employs TRBV6-1 and TRBJ2-7; D is unresolved. In germline, CDR1 is MNHNS, CDR2 SASEGT. Trimming took off 1 base at V and 2 bases at J, with 6 bases between the two ends. This CDR3 contains 13 residues. CDR3 amino acids: CASSEGLPYEQYF. CDR3 in DNA: TGTGCCAGCAGTGAAGGACTTCCCTACGAGCAGTACTTC.

V is TRBV9 and J is TRBJ2-1; 9 bases are a match to TRBD2. With 4 bases clipped from V and 0 bases from J, the junction kept 5 bases outside the gene matches. The CDR3 has 16 residues. Germline values: CDR1 SGDLS, CDR2 YYNGEE. CDR3 in DNA: TGTGCCAGCAGCCCGCCTAGCGGGGTCTCCTACAATGAGCAGTTCTTC. Its translation: CASSPPSGVSYNEQFF.